The subject of this entry is one TCR beta chain. The data originate from a study of shared clonotypes between healthy human individuals. TCRdb keeps only in-frame clones here, not all; method: immunoSEQ multiplex PCR. The table includes millions of clones, more than 80% detected once. This CDR3 comprises 15 residues. Trimming left V 0 bases short and J 5 bases short, with 13 bases between. The germline gives CDR1 KGHSH, CDR2 LQKENI. V is TRBV18 and J is TRBJ1-2; TRBD1 is a possible D gene (6 bases). The sequenced sample was naive CD4+ T cells sorted from blood. Described subset: CD45RA+ positively selected. The clonotype was recovered from a man younger than 35 in good health. DNA for the CDR3: TGTGCCAGCTCACCACCAGGTTTAACAGGGTATGGCTACACCTTC. It translates to CASSPPGLTGYGYTF.